The 25 T cell receptor beta chains in this list originate from one sample, sequenced in a study of shared clonotypes between healthy human individuals. It was CD45RO-negative cells, positively selected for CCR7, that made up naive CD8 cells, with terminally differentiated effector memory CD45RA+ cells excluded. Some clones are missing from TCRdb's copy, which holds only in-frame ones; the method was immunoSEQ multiplex PCR. The sample has about 2.1 million clones; about 93% are singletons. Material: naive CD8+ T cells from PBMCs. These receptors originate from a man younger than 35 in good health. Some clones in this sample may be carry-over from other donors' samples.

Concerning this clone: This CDR3 is also generated by other DNA sequences in the sample. This chain links TRBV2 with TRBJ2-7; D is undetermined. CDR3 length: 12 amino acids. CDR1 SNHLY and CDR2 FYNNEI come from the germline V gene. V lost 1 base and J 2 bases, leaving 3 bases between the germline ends. The CDR3 bases are TGTGCCAGCAGTGAAGGGCCCTACGAGCAGTACTTC. Its translation is CASSEGPYEQYF.

This sequence joins TRBV2 and TRBJ1-6; TRBD1 aligns across 9 bases. V lost 4 bases and J lost 13; bases outside the gene matches: 11. CDR1 is SNHLY, CDR2 FYNNEI, per germline. This CDR3 has 15 amino acids. The chain's CDR3 is CASSVSGQGLRPLHF. CDR3 bases: TGTGCCAGCAGTGTTTCGGGACAGGGCCTTCGGCCCCTCCACTTT.

The chain links TRBV2 to TRBJ2-1; D is unresolved. CDR1 SNHLY and CDR2 FYNNEI come from the germline V gene. The V end lost 9 bases, the J end lost 7 bases, and 13 bases lay between the germline ends. This CDR3 region has 12 residues. As DNA, the CDR3 is TGTGCCAGAACCCGGTTGGGGAATGAGCAGTTCTTC. It yields the protein CARTRLGNEQFF.

V is TRBV14 and J is TRBJ1-2; D uncertain. In germline, CDR1 is SGHDN, CDR2 FVKESK. Trimming cost V 0 bases and J 4 bases, with 27 bases left between them. This CDR3 region has 20 residues. The CDR3 DNA reads TGTGCCAGCAGCCAAGAGTCCCCCAGGAAGGTGGGCGGTGGAACCTATGGCTACACCTTC. It translates to CASSQESPRKVGGGTYGYTF.

This chain joins TRBV27 and TRBJ1-1; tentative D call: TRBD1 (6 bases). The CDR3 totals 14 residues. The germline V gene encodes CDR1 MNHEY and CDR2 SMNVEV (reference sequence). V lost 4 bases and J 6 bases, leaving 15 bases between the germline ends. CDR3 loop: CASSSIAGAPEAFF. CDR3 nucleotide sequence: TGTGCCAGCAGTTCTATCGCAGGGGCCCCTGAAGCTTTCTTT.

The rearrangement joins TRBV27 to TRBJ1-1, with TRBD1 matching over 8 bases. Germline CDR1 MNHEY, CDR2 SMNVEV (reference sequence). The trim removed 0 bases at V and 5 bases at J, leaving 8 bases unmatched. The CDR3 is 16 residues long. This CDR3 reads CASSLSAGGGYTEAFF. CDR3 sequence (DNA): TGTGCCAGCAGTTTATCGGCAGGGGGCGGATATACTGAAGCTTTCTTT.

J is TRBJ2-4 and V is TRBV20-1; D is unclear. V was clipped by 3 bases and J by 7 bases, with 4 bases between them. The CDR3 consists of 10 residues. Germline values: CDR1 DFQATT, CDR2 SNEGSKA (reference sequence). DNA of the CDR3: TGCAGTGCTAGGCAGAACATTCAGTACTTC. Protein: CSARQNIQYF.

V usage is TRBV7-9 and J usage is TRBJ2-1; tentatively, D is TRBD2 (6 bases). The CDR3 is 16 residues long. Germline V gene lookup returns CDR1 SEHNR and CDR2 FQNEAQ (reference sequence). Trimming shortened V by 0 bases and J by 0 bases, and 9 bases separated the two germline ends. The CDR3 is CASSLASGFSYNEQFF. The CDR3 region has the DNA TGTGCCAGCAGCTTAGCTAGCGGATTCTCCTACAATGAGCAGTTCTTC. Full variable domain (outside the CDR3, taken from reference TRBV7-9 and TRBJ2-1): DTGVSQNPRHKITKRGQNVTFRCDPISEHNRLYWYRQTLGQGPEFLTYFQNEAQLEKSRLLSDRFSAERPKGSFSTLEIQRTEQGDSAMYLCASSLASGFSYNEQFFGPGTRLTVL.

The V gene is TRBV14, the J gene TRBJ1-2; 7 nucleotides line up with TRBD1. The V gene end was trimmed by 5 bases and the J gene end by 4 bases; junction bases not matched to a gene: 7. CDR1 and CDR2 from the germline V gene are SGHDN and FVKESK. The CDR3 is 14 residues long. The CDR3 region has the DNA TGTGCCAGCAGCTTCCGGACAGGAAGCTATGGCTACACCTTC. It is translated as CASSFRTGSYGYTF.

The rearrangement links TRBV19 to TRBJ1-5; D is undetermined. The V gene lost 3 bases and the J gene lost 4 bases, with 16 bases spanning the gap. Germline lookup yields CDR1 LNHDA and CDR2 SQIVND (reference sequence). The CDR3 contains 16 residues. CDR3 in DNA: TGTGCCAGTAGTATCCTCGTGGCGGATATTAATCAGCCCCAGCATTTT. Translated, it gives CASSILVADINQPQHF.

This clone is a singleton in its sample. CDR3 DNA sequence: TGTGCCACCCGGGAGGAAGGGCCCGGGGAGCTGTTTTTT. Its translation is CATREEGPGELFF. The rearrangement links TRBV10-3 to TRBJ2-2; TRBD2 matches at 7 bases. The V segment lost 10 bases and the J segment 6 bases; nucleotides outside the gene matches: 8. The CDR3 is 13 residues long. Germline CDR1 is ENHRY and CDR2 is SYGVKD.

The V and J genes are TRBV27 and TRBJ1-5, with 7 positions matching TRBD1. The CDR3 runs to 16 residues. CDR1 is MNHEY and CDR2 is SMNVEV in the germline V gene (reference sequence). V was clipped by 5 bases and J by 0 bases; unmatched bases: 7. CDR3 in amino acids: CASSPRGGYSNQPQHF. DNA of the CDR3: TGTGCCAGCAGTCCGCGAGGGGGCTATAGCAATCAGCCCCAGCATTTT.

The chain links TRBV27 to TRBJ1-1; D is unclear. Germline V lookup: CDR1 MNHEY, CDR2 SMNVEV (reference sequence). The length of the CDR3 is 15 residues. With 4 bases removed from V and 1 base from J, the gap between germline ends came to 13 bases. For the CDR3, the DNA is TGTGCCAGCAGTTCCCGAGGCCCGTCGAACACTGAAGCTTTCTTT. It encodes CASSSRGPSNTEAFF.

V gene TRBV5-1 combines with J gene TRBJ2-7; D call uncertain. CDR3 size: 13 residues. Germline loops: CDR1 SGHRS, CDR2 YFSETQ. The ends were cut back, 2 bases at V and 1 base at J, with 7 bases in the middle. In nucleotides, the CDR3 is TGCGCCAGCAGCTTAGCACAGTCCTACGAGCAGTACTTC. It codes for CASSLAQSYEQYF. The full variable domain, its missing parts supplied by reference TRBV5-1 and TRBJ2-7, is KAGVTQTPRYLIKTRGQQVTLSCSPISGHRSVSWYQQTPGQGLQFLFEYFSETQRNKGNFPGRFSGRQFSNSRSEMNVSTLELGDSALYLCASSLAQSYEQYFGPGTRLTVT.

The chain recombines TRBV11-2 with TRBJ2-5, with 9 bases lining up with TRBD2. Germline CDR1 is SGHAT and CDR2 is FQNNGV. The CDR3 extends over 14 amino acids. V gave up 6 bases and J gave up 3 bases; unmatched junction bases: 5. The CDR3 DNA is TGTGCCAGCAGGGGGCGGGAGGGCGAAGAGACCCAGTACTTC. This encodes CASRGREGEETQYF.

The V and J genes are TRBV7-9 and TRBJ2-7; either TRBD1 or TRBD2 may fit D (5 bases each). Trimming shortened V by 5 bases and J by 1 base, and 15 bases separated the two germline ends. Germline lookup yields CDR1 SEHNR and CDR2 FQNEAQ (reference sequence). This CDR3 is built from 15 residues. CDR3 sequence (DNA): TGTGCCAGCAGCCCGGTGCTGGGACCATCCTACGAGCAGTACTTC. The encoded protein is CASSPVLGPSYEQYF.

The V and J genes are TRBV28 and TRBJ1-3, with D unresolved. V lost 6 bases and J lost 4, with 16 bases in between. The CDR3 covers 15 residues. Looked up from germline, CDR1 is MDHEN and CDR2 is SYDVKM. The CDR3: CASSWAGRTGNTIYF. CDR3 nucleotides: TGTGCCAGCAGCTGGGCGGGCCGAACAGGAAACACCATATATTTT.

This clone appeared once. The V gene is TRBV7-8, the J gene TRBJ1-2; TRBD1 aligns across 10 bases. Germline values: CDR1 SGHVS, CDR2 FQNEAQ. V shed 3 bases, J shed 8 bases, and the junction held 6 bases outside the gene matches. This CDR3 has 14 residues. For the CDR3, the DNA is TGTGCCAGCAGCTTTAGACAGGGGGCGACCGGCTACACCTTC. Its protein product is CASSFRQGATGYTF.

This clone was picked up one time. CDR3 DNA: TGCAGCGTTGACAGCCCGGGAAACACCATATATTTT. Protein sequence: CSVDSPGNTIYF. This chain links TRBV29-1 with TRBJ1-3, with D hard to call. Trimming took off 3 bases at V and 4 bases at J, with 7 bases between the two ends. Germline V lookup: CDR1 SQVTM, CDR2 ANQGSEA. There are 12 residues in the CDR3.

The rearrangement joins TRBV27 to TRBJ2-7; 12 nucleotides align to TRBD2. The V and J ends lost 6 bases and 6 bases, in that order; junction bases with no gene match: 6. Per germline, CDR1 MNHEY and CDR2 SMNVEV (reference sequence). The CDR3 is 14 residues long. CDR3 in DNA: TGTGCCAGCAGCCATCCGGGACTAGCGGGCGAGCAGTACTTC. This codes for CASSHPGLAGEQYF.

CDR3 loop: CASSFWDPTVGANVLTF. The DNA of the CDR3 is TGCGCCAGCAGCTTCTGGGACCCCACGGTGGGGGCCAACGTCCTGACTTTC. The V call is TRBV5-1, the J call TRBJ2-6, with D possibly called TRBD1 or TRBD2 (5 bases each). In germline, CDR1 is SGHRS, CDR2 YFSETQ. CDR3 length equals 17 residues. The ends were cut back, 2 bases at V and 4 bases at J, with 16 bases in the middle. The variable domain in full, completed from reference TRBV5-1 and TRBJ2-6, reads KAGVTQTPRYLIKTRGQQVTLSCSPISGHRSVSWYQQTPGQGLQFLFEYFSETQRNKGNFPGRFSGRQFSNSRSEMNVSTLELGDSALYLCASSFWDPTVGANVLTFGAGSRLTVL.

This sequence joins TRBV7-6 and TRBJ2-2; possible D gene TRBD1, 6 bases. Trimming cost V 1 base and J 5 bases, with 8 bases left between them. Germline values: CDR1 SGHVS, CDR2 FNYEAQ. The CDR3 totals 14 residues. CDR3 DNA sequence: TGTGCCAGCAGCTTAGACAGGGAAACCGGGGAGCTGTTTTTT. Protein sequence: CASSLDRETGELFF.

V and J are TRBV5-4 and TRBJ2-7; D perhaps matches TRBD2 (5 bases). Germline CDR1 SGHNT, CDR2 YYREEE (reference sequence). The CDR3 covers 14 residues. The V end was cut by 1 base, the J end by 2 bases, with 10 bases between. In DNA form, the CDR3 reads TGTGCCAGCAGCTTGCGGGGTAACACCTACGAGCAGTACTTC. The encoded protein is CASSLRGNTYEQYF.

The gene calls are TRBV15 and TRBJ2-7; D is perhaps TRBD1 (5 bases). Trimming pared 3 bases from V and 3 bases from J, leaving 15 bases between. The CDR3 runs 15 residues. Germline V gene data show CDR1 as LNHNV and CDR2 as YYDKDF (reference sequence). The CDR3 DNA reads as TGTGCCACCAGCAGCGCCCCAGGGCAGAGCTACGAGCAGTACTTC. Residues: CATSSAPGQSYEQYF.

This clone was recorded once. CDR3 coding DNA: TGTGCCAGCAGCACGTCCGGAGCACGTAATGAAAAACTGTTTTTT. Its translation is CASSTSGARNEKLFF. This chain links TRBV9 with TRBJ1-4; D is ambiguous. Looked up from germline, CDR1 is SGDLS and CDR2 is YYNGEE. This CDR3 has 15 amino acids. The V gene lost 4 bases and the J gene lost 4 bases, with 14 bases spanning the gap.